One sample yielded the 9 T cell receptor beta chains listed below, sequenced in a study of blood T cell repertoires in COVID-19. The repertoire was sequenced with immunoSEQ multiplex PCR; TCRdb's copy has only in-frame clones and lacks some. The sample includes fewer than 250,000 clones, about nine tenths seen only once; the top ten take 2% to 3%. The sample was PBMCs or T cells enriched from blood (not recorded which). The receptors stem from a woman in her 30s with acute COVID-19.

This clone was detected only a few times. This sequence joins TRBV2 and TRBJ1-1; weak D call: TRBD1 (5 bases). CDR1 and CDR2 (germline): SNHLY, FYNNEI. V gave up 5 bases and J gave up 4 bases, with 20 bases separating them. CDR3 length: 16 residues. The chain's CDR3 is CASSPLRTHQGTEAFF. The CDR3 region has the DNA TGTGCCAGCAGTCCCCTAAGGACCCACCAGGGCACTGAAGCTTTCTTT. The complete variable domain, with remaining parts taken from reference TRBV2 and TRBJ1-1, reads EPEVTQTPSHQVTQMGQEVILRCVPISNHLYFYWYRQILGQKVEFLVSFYNNEISEKSEIFDDQFSVERPDGSNFTLKIRSTKLEDSAMYFCASSPLRTHQGTEAFFGQGTRLTVV.

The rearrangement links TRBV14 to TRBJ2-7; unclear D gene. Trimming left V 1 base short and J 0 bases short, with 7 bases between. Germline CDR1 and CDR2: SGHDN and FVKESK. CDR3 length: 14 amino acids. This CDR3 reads CASSQVPVSYEQYF. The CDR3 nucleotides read TGTGCCAGCAGCCAAGTACCGGTCTCCTACGAGCAGTACTTC.

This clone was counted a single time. CDR3 nucleotide sequence: TGCAGTGCTAGTCGGCGGGGCAGTAGCTCCTACAATGAGCAGTTCTTC. Its protein is CSASRRGSSSYNEQFF. This chain links TRBV20-1 with TRBJ2-1; possible D gene TRBD2, 6 bases. Between the trimmed V and J ends, which lost 3 bases and 0 bases, there was a span of 15 bases. The CDR3 contains 16 residues. The germline V gene has CDR1 DFQATT and CDR2 SNEGSKA (reference sequence).

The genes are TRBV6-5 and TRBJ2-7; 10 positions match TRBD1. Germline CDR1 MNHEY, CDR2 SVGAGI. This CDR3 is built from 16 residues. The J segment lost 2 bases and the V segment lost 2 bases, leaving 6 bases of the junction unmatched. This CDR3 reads CASSYAGQGGPYEQYF. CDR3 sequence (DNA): TGTGCCAGCAGTTACGCCGGACAGGGGGGGCCCTACGAGCAGTACTTC.

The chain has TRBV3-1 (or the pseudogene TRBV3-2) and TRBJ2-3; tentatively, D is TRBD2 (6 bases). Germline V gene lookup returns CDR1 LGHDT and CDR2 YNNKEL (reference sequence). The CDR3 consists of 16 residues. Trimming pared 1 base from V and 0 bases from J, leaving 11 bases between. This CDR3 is CASSQAAGTSTDTQYF. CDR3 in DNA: TGTGCCAGCAGCCAAGCTGCGGGAACTAGCACAGATACGCAGTATTTT.

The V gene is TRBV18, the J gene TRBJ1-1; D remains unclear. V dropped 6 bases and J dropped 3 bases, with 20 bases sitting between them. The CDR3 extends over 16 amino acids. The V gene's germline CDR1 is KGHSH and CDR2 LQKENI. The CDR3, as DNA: TGTGCCAGCTCCCCAAGATCGAATAAGCGGTACACTGAAGCTTTCTTT. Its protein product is CASSPRSNKRYTEAFF.

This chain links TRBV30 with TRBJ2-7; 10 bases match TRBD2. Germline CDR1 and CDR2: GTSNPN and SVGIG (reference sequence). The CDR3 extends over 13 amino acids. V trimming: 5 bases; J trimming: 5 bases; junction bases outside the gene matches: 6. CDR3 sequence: CAWRSGGYHEQYF. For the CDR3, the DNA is TGTGCCTGGCGTAGCGGGGGGTACCACGAGCAGTACTTC.

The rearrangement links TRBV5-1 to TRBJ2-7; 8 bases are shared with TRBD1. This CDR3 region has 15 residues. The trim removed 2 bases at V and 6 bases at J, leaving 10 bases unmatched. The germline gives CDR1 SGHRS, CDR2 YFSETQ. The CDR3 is CASSFRTGIRGEQYF. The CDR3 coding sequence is TGCGCCAGCAGCTTTCGGACAGGGATTCGCGGCGAGCAGTACTTC. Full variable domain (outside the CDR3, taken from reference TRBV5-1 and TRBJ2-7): KAGVTQTPRYLIKTRGQQVTLSCSPISGHRSVSWYQQTPGQGLQFLFEYFSETQRNKGNFPGRFSGRQFSNSRSEMNVSTLELGDSALYLCASSFRTGIRGEQYFGPGTRLTVT.

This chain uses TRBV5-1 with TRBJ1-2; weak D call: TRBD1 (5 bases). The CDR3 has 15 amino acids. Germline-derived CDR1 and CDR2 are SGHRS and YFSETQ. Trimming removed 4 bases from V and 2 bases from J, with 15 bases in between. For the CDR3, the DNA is TGCGCCAGCAGCACATCGACAGATATAAACTATGGCTACACCTTC. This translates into CASSTSTDINYGYTF. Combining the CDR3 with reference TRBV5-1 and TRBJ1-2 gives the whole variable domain KAGVTQTPRYLIKTRGQQVTLSCSPISGHRSVSWYQQTPGQGLQFLFEYFSETQRNKGNFPGRFSGRQFSNSRSEMNVSTLELGDSALYLCASSTSTDINYGYTFGSGTRLTVV.